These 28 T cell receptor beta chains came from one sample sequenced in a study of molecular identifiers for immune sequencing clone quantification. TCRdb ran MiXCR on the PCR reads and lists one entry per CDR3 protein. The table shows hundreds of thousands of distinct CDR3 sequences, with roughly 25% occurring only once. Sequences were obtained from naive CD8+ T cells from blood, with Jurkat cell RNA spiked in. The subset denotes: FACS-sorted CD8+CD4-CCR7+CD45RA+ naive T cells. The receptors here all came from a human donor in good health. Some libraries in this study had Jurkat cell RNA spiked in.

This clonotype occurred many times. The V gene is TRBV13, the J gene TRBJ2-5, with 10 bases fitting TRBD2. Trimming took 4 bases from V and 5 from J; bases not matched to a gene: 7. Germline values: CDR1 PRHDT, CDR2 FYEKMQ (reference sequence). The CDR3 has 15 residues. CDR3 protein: CASSSKAGGPETQYF. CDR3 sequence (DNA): TGTGCCAGCAGCTCGAAAGCGGGGGGGCCCGAGACCCAGTACTTC.

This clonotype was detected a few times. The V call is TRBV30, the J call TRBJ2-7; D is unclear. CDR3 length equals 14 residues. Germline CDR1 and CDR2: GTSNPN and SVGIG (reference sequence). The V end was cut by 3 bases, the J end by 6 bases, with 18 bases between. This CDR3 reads CAWSAITPESEQYF. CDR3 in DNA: TGTGCCTGGAGCGCGATTACTCCGGAATCCGAGCAGTACTTC.

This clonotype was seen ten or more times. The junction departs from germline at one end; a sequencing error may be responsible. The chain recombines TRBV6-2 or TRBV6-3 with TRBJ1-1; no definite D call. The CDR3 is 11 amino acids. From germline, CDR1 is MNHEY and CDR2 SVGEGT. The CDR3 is CASSTNTEAFF. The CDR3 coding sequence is TGTGCCAGCAGCACCAACACCGAAGCTTTCTTT.

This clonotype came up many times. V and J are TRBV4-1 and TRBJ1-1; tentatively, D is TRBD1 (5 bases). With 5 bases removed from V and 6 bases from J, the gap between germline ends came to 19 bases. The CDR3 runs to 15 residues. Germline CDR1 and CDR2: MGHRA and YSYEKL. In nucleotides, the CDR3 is TGCGCCAGCAGCGGTACCCGTGGGGCCCGGGCTGAAGCTTTCTTT. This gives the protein CASSGTRGARAEAFF.

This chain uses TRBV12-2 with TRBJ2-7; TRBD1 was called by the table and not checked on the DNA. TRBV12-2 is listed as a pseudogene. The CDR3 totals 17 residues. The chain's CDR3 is CASRLLRGDTSPYEQYF. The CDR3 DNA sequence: TGTGCAAGTCGCTTATTGAGGGGGGACACAAGTCCCTACGAGCAGTACTTC.

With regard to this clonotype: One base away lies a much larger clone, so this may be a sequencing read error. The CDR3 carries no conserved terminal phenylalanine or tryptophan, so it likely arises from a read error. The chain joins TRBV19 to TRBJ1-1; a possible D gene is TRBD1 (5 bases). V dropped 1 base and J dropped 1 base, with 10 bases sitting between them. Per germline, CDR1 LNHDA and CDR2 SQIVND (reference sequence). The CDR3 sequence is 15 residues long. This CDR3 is CASSIASRANTEAFL. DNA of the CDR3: TGTGCCAGTAGTATAGCAAGCAGGGCGAACACTGAAGCTTTCTTA.

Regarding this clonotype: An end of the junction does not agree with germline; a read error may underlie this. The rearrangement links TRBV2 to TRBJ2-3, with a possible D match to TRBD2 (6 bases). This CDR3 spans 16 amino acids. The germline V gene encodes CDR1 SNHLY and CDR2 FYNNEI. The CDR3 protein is CANSVFWDWAPDTQYF. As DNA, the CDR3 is TGTGCCAACAGTGTTTTCTGGGACTGGGCCCCAGATACGCAGTATTTT.

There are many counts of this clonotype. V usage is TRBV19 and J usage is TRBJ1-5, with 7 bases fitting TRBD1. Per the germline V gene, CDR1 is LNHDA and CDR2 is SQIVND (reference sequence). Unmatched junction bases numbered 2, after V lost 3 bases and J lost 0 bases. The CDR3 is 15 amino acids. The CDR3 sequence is CASSIGTASNQPQHF. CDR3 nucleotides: TGTGCCAGTAGTATTGGGACAGCTAGCAATCAGCCCCAGCATTTT. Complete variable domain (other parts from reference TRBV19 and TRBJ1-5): DGGITQSPKYLFRKEGQNVTLSCEQNLNHDAMYWYRQDPGQGLRLIYYSQIVNDFQKGDIAEGYSVSREKKESFPLTVTSAQKNPTAFYLCASSIGTASNQPQHFGDGTRLSIL.

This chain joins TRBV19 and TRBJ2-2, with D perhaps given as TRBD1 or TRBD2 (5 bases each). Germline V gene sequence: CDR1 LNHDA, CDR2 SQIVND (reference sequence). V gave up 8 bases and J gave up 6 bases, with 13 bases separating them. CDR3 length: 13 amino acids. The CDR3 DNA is TGTGCCAGTGAAATGATGGGGGCCGGGGAGCTGTTTTTT. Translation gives CASEMMGAGELFF.

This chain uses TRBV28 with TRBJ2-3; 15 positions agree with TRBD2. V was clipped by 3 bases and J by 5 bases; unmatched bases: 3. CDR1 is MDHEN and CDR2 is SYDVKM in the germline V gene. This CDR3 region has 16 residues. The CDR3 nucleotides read TGTGCCAGCAGTTTTGGACTAGCGGGGGGGGGAGATACGCAGTATTTT. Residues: CASSFGLAGGGDTQYF.

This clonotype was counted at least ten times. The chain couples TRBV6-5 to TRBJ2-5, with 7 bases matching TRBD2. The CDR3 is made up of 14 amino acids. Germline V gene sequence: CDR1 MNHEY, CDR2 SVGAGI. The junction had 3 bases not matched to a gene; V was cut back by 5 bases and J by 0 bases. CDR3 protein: CASSPGRHQETQYF. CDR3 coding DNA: TGTGCCAGCAGTCCCGGGAGGCACCAAGAGACCCAGTACTTC.

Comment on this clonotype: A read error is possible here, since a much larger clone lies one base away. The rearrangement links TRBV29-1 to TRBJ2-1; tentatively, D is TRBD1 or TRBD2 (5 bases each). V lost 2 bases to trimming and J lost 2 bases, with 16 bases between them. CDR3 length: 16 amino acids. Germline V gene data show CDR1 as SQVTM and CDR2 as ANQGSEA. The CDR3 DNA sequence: TGCAGCGTTGAAACTGCCGGGACCACAGCCTACAATGAGCAGTTCTTC. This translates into CSVETAGTTAYNEQFF.

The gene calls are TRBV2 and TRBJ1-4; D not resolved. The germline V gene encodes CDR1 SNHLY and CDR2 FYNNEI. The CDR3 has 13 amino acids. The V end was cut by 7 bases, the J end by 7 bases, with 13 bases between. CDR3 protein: CASNRADGEKLFF. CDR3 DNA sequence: TGTGCCAGCAATAGGGCTGACGGTGAAAAACTGTTTTTT.

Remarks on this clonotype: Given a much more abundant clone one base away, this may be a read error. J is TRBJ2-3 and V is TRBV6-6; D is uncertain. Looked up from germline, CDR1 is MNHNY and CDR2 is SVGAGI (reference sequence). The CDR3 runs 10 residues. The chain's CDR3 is CSSSSGKQYF. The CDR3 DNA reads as TGTTCCAGCAGTTCGGGCAAGCAGTATTTT.

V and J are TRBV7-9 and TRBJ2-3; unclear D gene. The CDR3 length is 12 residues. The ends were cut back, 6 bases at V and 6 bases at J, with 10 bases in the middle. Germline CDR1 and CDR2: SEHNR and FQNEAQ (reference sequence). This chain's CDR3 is CASRPYFDTQYF. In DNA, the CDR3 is TGTGCCAGCAGACCCTATTTTGATACGCAGTATTTT.

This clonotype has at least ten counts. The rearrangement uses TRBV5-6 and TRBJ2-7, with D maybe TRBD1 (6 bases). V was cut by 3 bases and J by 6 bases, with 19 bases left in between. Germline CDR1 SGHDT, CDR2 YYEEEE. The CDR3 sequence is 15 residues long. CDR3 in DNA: TGTGCCAGCAGCTCGCCGGACAGCGATTGGGGCGAGCAGTACTTC. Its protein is CASSSPDSDWGEQYF.

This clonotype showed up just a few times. The CDR3 loop is CASSYSPSSLHEQFF. CDR3 sequence (DNA): TGTGCCAGCAGTTACTCCCCTAGCAGTCTCCATGAGCAGTTCTTC. The chain joins TRBV6-5 to TRBJ2-1; D possibly corresponds to TRBD2 (5 bases). Germline lookup yields CDR1 MNHEY and CDR2 SVGAGI. V was cut by 0 bases and J by 8 bases, with 14 bases left in between. This CDR3 is 15 amino acids long.

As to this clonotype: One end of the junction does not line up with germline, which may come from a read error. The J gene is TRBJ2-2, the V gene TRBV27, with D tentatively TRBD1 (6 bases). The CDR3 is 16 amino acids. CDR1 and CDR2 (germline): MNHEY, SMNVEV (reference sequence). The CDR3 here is CASSALSPRDTGELVF. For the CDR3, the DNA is TGTGCCAGCAGTGCCCTCTCCCCCAGGGACACCGGGGAGCTGGTTTTT.

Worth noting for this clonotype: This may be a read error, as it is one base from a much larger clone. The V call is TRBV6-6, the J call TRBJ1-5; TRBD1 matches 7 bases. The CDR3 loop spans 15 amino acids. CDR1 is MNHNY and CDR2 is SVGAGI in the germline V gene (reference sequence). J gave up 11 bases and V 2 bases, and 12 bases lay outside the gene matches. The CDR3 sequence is CASSYPDRVGQSQHF. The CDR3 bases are TGTGCCAGCAGTTACCCCGACAGGGTTGGCCAGTCCCAGCATTTT.

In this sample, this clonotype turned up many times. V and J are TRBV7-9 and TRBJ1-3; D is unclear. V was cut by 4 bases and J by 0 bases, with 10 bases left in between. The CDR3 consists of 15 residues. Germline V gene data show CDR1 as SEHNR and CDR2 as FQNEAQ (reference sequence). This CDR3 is CASSSGRISGNTIYF. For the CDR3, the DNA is TGTGCCAGCAGCTCAGGACGGATCTCTGGAAACACCATATATTTT.

The CDR3 is CAWSMTGGDGYTF. CDR3 in DNA: TGTGCCTGGAGTATGACAGGGGGGGATGGCTACACCTTC. The chain combines TRBV30 with TRBJ1-2, with TRBD1 matching over 9 bases. Germline V gene data show CDR1 as GTSNPN and CDR2 as SVGIG (reference sequence). CDR3 length: 13 amino acids. The trim removed 2 bases at V and 6 bases at J, leaving 4 bases unmatched.

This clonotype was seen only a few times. The CDR3 bases are TGTGCCAGCAGCCATCGACCACCTCTATACGAGCAGTACTTC. This sequence encodes CASSHRPPLYEQYF. The J gene is TRBJ2-7, the V gene TRBV5-8; no clear D gene. The CDR3 has 14 amino acids. Trimming cost V 4 bases and J 4 bases, with 15 bases left between them. Germline CDR1 SGHTS, CDR2 YDEGEE.

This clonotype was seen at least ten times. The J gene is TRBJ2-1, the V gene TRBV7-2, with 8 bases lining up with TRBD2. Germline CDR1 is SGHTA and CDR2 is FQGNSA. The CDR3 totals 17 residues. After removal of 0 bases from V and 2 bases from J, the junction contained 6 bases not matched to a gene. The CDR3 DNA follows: TGTGCCAGCAGCTTAGCGCGGGGGGCGGGGCCCTACAATGAGCAGTTCTTC. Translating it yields CASSLARGAGPYNEQFF.

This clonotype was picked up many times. The CDR3 nucleotides read TGTGCCAGCAGTTGGGCAGCGGAGAACACTGAAGCTTTCTTT. Translating gives CASSWAAENTEAFF. The J gene is TRBJ1-1, the V gene TRBV12-3 or TRBV12-4; unclear D gene. This CDR3 spans 14 amino acids. The V end was cut by 4 bases, the J end by 1 base, with 10 bases between.

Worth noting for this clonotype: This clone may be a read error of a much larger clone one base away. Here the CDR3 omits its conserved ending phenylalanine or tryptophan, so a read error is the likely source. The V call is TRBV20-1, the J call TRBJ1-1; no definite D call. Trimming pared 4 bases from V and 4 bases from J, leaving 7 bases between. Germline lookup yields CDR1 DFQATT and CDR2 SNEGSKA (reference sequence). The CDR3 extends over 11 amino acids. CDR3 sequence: CSATEGTEAFS. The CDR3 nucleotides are TGCAGTGCTACTGAAGGCACTGAAGCTTTCTCT.

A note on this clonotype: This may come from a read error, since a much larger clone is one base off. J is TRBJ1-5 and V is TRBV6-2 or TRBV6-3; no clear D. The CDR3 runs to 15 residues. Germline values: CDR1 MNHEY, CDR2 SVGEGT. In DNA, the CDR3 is TGTGCCAGCAGTTCCATCGGCAGCACCTATCATCCCCAGCATTTT. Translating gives CASSSIGSTYHPQHF.

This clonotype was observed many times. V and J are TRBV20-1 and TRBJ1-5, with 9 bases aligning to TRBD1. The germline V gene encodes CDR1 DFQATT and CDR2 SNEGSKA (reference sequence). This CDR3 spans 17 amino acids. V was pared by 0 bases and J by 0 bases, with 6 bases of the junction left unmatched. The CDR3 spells CSARDTTGGYSNQPQHF. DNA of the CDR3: TGCAGTGCTAGAGACACGACAGGGGGATATAGCAATCAGCCCCAGCATTTT.

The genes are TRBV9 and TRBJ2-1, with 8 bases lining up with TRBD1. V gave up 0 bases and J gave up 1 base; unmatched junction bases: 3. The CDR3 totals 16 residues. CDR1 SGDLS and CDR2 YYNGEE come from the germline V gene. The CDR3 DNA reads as TGTGCCAGCAGCGTAGGTCAGGGGGCTTCCTACAATGAGCAGTTCTTC. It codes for CASSVGQGASYNEQFF.